This T cell receptor (beta chain) was identified in a study of blood T cell repertoires in COVID-19. Study details: Specimens from acute and convalescent COVID-19 originated in the United States, Italy and Spain.

Assay used: immunoSEQ multiplex PCR; TCRdb lists only in-frame clones, some missing. The sample contains about 160,000 clones, 79% of which appear only once. Trimming cost V 5 bases and J 8 bases; bases outside gene matches: 9. Germline V gives CDR1 SGHTA, CDR2 FQGNSA. The CDR3 spans 15 residues. This sequence was found in a woman aged 55-70 years with COVID-19, enrolled during active disease. V and J are TRBV7-2 and TRBJ1-4, with 9 positions matching TRBD1. The specimen was peripheral blood. The CDR3 DNA sequence: TGTGCCAGCAGCAAACGGACAGGGGAGGGCGAAAAACTGTTTTTT. Its translation is CASSKRTGEGEKLFF.